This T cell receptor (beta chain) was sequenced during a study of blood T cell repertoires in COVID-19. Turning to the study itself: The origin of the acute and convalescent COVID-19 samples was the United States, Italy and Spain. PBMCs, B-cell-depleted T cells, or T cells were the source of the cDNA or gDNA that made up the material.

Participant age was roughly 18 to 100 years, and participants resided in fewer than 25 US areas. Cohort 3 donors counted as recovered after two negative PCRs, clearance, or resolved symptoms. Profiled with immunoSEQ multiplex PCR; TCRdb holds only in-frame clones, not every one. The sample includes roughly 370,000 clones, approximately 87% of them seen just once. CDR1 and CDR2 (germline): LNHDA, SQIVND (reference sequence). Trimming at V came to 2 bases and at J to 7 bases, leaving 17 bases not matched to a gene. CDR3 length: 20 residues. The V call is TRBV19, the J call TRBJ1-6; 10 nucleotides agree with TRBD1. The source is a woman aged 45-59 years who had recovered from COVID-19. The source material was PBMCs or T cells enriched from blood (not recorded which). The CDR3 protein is CASSIWTGDRGPPINSPLHF. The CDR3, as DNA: TGTGCCAGTAGTATATGGACGGGGGACAGGGGACCGCCTATAAATTCACCCCTCCACTTT.